This TCR beta chain was obtained from a study of blood T cell repertoires in COVID-19. Study in general: T cells, B-cell-depleted T cells, or PBMCs supplied cDNA or gDNA.

Generated by immunoSEQ multiplex PCR, the TCRdb table keeps only in-frame clones and is missing some. The data show approximately 270,000 clones, roughly 85% seen once. This clonotype was obtained from a woman in her 70s with acute or convalescent COVID-19. The specimen sequenced was peripheral blood.

The CDR3 spells CASRRQGSDTEAFF. In DNA, the CDR3 is TGTGCCAGCAGGAGACAGGGATCCGACACTGAAGCTTTCTTT. The chain is built from TRBV6-6 and TRBJ1-1, with 7 bases identical to TRBD1. J lost 3 bases, V lost 6 bases, and 7 bases had no gene match. CDR3 size: 14 residues. Germline V gene data show CDR1 as MNHNY and CDR2 as SVGAGI (reference sequence).